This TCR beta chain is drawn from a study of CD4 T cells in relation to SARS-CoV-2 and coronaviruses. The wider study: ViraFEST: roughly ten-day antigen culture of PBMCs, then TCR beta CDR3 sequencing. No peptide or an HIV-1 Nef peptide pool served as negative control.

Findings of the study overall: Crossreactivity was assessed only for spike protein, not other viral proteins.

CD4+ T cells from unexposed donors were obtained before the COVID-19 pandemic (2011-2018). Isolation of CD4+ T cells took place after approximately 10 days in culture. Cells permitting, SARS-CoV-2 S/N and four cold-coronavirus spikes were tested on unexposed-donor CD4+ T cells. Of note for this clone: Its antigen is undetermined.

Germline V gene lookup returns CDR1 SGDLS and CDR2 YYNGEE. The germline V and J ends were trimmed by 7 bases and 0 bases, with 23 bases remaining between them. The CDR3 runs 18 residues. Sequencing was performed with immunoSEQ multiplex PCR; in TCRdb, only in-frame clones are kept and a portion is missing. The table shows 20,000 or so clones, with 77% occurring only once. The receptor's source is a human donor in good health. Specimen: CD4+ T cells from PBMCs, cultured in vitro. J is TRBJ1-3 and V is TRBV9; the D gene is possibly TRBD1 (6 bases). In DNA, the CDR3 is TGTGCCAGCGGACGTCACTCGGGACAAGGGGACTCTGGAAACACCATATATTTT. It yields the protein CASGRHSGQGDSGNTIYF.